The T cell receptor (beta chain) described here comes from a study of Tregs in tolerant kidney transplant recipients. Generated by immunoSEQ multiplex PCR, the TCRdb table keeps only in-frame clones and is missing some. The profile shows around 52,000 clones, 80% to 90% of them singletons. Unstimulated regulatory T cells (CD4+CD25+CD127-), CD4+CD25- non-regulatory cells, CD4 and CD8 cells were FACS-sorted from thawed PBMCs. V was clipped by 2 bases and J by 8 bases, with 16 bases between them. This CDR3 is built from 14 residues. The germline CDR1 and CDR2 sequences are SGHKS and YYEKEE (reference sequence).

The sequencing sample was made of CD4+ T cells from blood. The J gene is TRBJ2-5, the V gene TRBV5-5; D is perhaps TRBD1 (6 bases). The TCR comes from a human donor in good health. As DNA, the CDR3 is TGTGCCAGCAGCTTTAGGGAGCCAGGGGCTACCCAGTACTTC. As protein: CASSFREPGATQYF.